What follows describes a single T cell receptor (beta chain). Both 60 Vbeta primers and 13 Jbeta primers went into the PCR. Method: immunoSEQ multiplex PCR; TCRdb's copy keeps in-frame clones and lacks some. This sample has 150,000 to 200,000 clones, with over 65% found just once. This record comes from a study of cytomegalovirus exposure and HLA in healthy donors. In germline, CDR1 is MDHEN, CDR2 SYDVKM. This CDR3 contains 16 residues. Losses at the gene ends were 5 bases for V and 1 base for J; bases not matched to a gene: 9. The genes are TRBV28 and TRBJ2-5, with 8 bases fitting TRBD2. Input material: PBMCs. This TCR was recovered from a man in his fifties or sixties in good health and CMV-seronegative. The CDR3 sequence: CASSRPGLEGQETQYF. The CDR3 nucleotides read TGTGCCAGCAGTCGTCCGGGACTAGAGGGCCAAGAGACCCAGTACTTC.